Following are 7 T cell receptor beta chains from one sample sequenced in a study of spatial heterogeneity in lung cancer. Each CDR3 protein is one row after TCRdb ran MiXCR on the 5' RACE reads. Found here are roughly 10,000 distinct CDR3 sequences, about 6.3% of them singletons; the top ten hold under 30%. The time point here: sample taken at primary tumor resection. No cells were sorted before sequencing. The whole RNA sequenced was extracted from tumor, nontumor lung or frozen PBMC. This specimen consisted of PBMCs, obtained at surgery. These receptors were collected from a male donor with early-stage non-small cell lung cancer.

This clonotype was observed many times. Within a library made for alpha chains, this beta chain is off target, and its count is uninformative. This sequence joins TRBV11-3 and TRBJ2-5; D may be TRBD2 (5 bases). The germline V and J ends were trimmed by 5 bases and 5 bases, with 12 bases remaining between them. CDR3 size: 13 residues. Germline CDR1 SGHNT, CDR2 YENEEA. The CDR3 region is CASSPRAEETQYF. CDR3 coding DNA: TGTGCCAGCAGCCCGCGGGCCGAGGAGACCCAGTACTTC.

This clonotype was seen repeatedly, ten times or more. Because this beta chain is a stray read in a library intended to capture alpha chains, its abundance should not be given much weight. The CDR3, as DNA: TGCAGTGCTAGCGGGGGTCCCAGCTCCTACGAGCAGTACTTC. Protein sequence: CSASGGPSSYEQYF. This rearrangement joins TRBV20-1 to TRBJ2-7, with D possibly TRBD2 on 6 matching bases. V lost 3 bases, J lost 0 bases, and 12 bases lay in between. CDR1 is DFQATT and CDR2 is SNEGSKA in the germline V gene (reference sequence). The CDR3 runs to 14 residues.

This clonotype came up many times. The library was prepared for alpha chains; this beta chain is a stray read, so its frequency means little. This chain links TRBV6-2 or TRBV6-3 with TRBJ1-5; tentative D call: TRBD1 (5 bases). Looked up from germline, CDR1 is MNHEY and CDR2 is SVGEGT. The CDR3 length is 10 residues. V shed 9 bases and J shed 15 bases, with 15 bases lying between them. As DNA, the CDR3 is TGTGCCAGTGGGACCCGCGGTTTGCATTTT. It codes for CASGTRGLHF.

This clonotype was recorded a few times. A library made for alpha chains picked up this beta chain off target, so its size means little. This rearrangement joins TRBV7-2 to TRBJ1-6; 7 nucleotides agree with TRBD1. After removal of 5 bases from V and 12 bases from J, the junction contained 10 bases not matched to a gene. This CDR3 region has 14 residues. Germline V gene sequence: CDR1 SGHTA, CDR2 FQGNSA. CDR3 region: CASSLGVGGGPLHF. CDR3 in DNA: TGTGCCAGCAGCCTAGGAGTAGGGGGCGGACCCCTCCACTTT.

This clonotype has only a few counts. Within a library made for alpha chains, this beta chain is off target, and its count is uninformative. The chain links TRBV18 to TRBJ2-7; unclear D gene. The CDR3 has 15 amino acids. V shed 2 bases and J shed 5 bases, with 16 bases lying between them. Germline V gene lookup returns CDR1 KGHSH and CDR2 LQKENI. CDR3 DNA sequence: TGTGCCAGCTCACCAGCCCAGGCTCTGTCCGACGAGCAGTACTTC. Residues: CASSPAQALSDEQYF.

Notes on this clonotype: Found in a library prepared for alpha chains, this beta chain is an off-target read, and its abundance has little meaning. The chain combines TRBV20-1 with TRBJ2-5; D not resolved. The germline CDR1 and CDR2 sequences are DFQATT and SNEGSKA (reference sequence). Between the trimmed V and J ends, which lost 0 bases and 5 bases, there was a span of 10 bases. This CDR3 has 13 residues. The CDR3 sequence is CSARDPLYETQYF. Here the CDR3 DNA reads TGCAGTGCTAGAGACCCGCTTTATGAGACCCAGTACTTC.

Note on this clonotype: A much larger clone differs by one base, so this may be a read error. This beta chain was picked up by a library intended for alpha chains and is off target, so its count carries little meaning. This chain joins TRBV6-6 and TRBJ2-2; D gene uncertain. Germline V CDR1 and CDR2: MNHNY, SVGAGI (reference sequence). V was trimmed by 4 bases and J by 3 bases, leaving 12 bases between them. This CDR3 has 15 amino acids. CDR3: CASSSGRTDTGELFF. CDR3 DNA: TGTGCCAGCAGTTCCGGACGGACGGACACCGGGGAGCTGTTTTTT.